This paragraph covers one TCR beta chain sequence. What it recognizes is unknown. The junction departs from the called germline gene at one end, perhaps through a read error. The PCR had 60 Vbeta and 13 Jbeta primers. The data were produced by immunoSEQ multiplex PCR, yet TCRdb's version contains in-frame clones alone and is incomplete. Altogether roughly 130,000 clones are present, 70% to 80% being singletons, with the ten largest covering roughly 3%. This sample was taken from a study of cytomegalovirus exposure and HLA in healthy donors. Whole-study results and caveats: Later analysis identified a missense DCLRE1C variant that was linked to TCR beta V- and J-gene trimming.

CDR1 SGHTA and CDR2 FQGNSA come from the germline V gene. The CDR3 spans 11 residues. The source is an older woman in good health and CMV-seropositive. The sequenced sample was PBMCs. The chain links TRBV7-2 to TRBJ1-6; TRBD1 is a possible D gene (6 bases). In nucleotides, the CDR3 is TGTGCCAGCAGCCTCGGGACACCCCTCCCCTTT. It specifies CASSLGTPLPF.